This T cell receptor (beta chain) was documented in a study of shared clonotypes between healthy human individuals. Study conclusions and caveats: Large depth notwithstanding, sorted-subset sequencing proved incomplete by rarefaction.

This table comes from immunoSEQ multiplex PCR, and its TCRdb copy is limited to in-frame clones, with some not included. There are some 1 million clones in the sample; 70% to 80% occur only once, and around 1.5% lies in the top ten. Comment on this clone: Its specificity is unknown.

Sequencing was carried out using memory CD4+ T cells sorted from blood. The subset here: CD45RA-negative fraction. This receptor was identified in a young man in good health.

The CDR3 coding sequence is TGCGCCAGCAGGGAGGGATTCGGACTAGCGGGATGGAAGGTCTACGAGCAGTACTTC. It yields the protein CASREGFGLAGWKVYEQYF. This chain uses TRBV5-1 with TRBJ2-7; 12 bases match TRBD2. The CDR3 loop spans 19 amino acids. The germline gives CDR1 SGHRS, CDR2 YFSETQ. With V trimmed by 5 bases and J by 3 bases, 18 bases remained unmatched.